The 25 T cell receptor beta chains given below trace back to one sample, sequenced in a study of T cells in Graves' hyperthyroidism and ophthalmopathy (dated by TCRdb to between 2018 and 2020). Library generation was performed with multiplex PCR. Sequencing was performed on an Illumina HiSeq 2000. TCR beta CDR3 regions were amplified from RNA transcripts. The TCR CDR3 was subjected to a first round of RT-PCR using the HTBI primer set and the Qiagen OneStep RT-PCR kit. Through fastp at Q25 and MiXCR, TCRdb rebuilt clones from the public reads, retaining in-frame beta chains. Every entry covers one CDR3 protein and lists the most common genes and DNA from its rows. Across this sample there are roughly 98,000 distinct CDR3 sequences, with approximately 42% seen only once. The leading ten clones occupy roughly a tenth of the sample. The sequenced sample was peripheral blood or thyroid tissue (not recorded which). All receptors derive from a woman aged 25 to 45 with Graves' hyperthyroidism.

The chain links TRBV6-6 to TRBJ1-2; D unclear. This CDR3 is 10 amino acids long. Trimming took 5 bases from V and 8 from J, leaving 6 bases between them. Per germline, CDR1 MNHNY and CDR2 SVGAGI (reference sequence). The DNA for the CDR3 is TGTGCCAGCAGTGCACAGGGCTACACCTTC. Its protein is CASSAQGYTF.

A note on this clonotype: At one boundary the junction diverges from the germline segment, which might be a read error. V gene TRBV2 combines with J gene TRBJ1-5; D remains ambiguous. Germline loops: CDR1 SNHLY, CDR2 FYNNEI. The CDR3 loop spans 13 amino acids. CDR3 nucleotide sequence: TGTGCCAACAGTGGGATGAGCTTTCAGCCCCAGCATTTT. This codes for CANSGMSFQPQHF.

This clonotype came up many times. J is TRBJ2-3 and V is TRBV10-2, with D possibly being TRBD1 (5 bases). CDR1 is WSHSY, CDR2 SAAADI, per germline. Trimming shortened V by 8 bases and J by 4 bases, and 19 bases separated the two germline ends. This CDR3 is 15 amino acids long. CDR3 nucleotides: TGCGCCAGCTGCCCCGTGGCAGGGTCGGCAGATACGCAGTATTTT. This codes for CASCPVAGSADTQYF.

The chain combines TRBV10-3 with TRBJ1-6; D is perhaps TRBD1 (5 bases). The CDR3 loop spans 15 amino acids. Per the germline V gene, CDR1 is ENHRY and CDR2 is SYGVKD. Deletions cut 6 bases from V and 10 bases from J, with 19 bases between. The CDR3 reads CAISPFGAGRSPLHF. Here the CDR3 DNA reads TGTGCCATCAGCCCTTTTGGGGCGGGGAGGTCACCCCTCCACTTT.

The table lists this clonotype with a few counts. At one end, the junction sequence differs from germline, possibly due to a read error. The rearrangement links TRBV2 to TRBJ2-6; 7 nucleotides agree with TRBD1. Germline V gene data show CDR1 as SNHLY and CDR2 as FYNNEI. The length of the CDR3 is 15 residues. The CDR3 sequence is CASALGAGGANTEAF. The CDR3 nucleotides are TGTGCCAGCGCCCTCGGGGCAGGGGGAGCGAACACTGAAGCTTTC. The full variable domain, with the rest looked up from reference TRBV2 and TRBJ2-6, is EPEVTQTPSHQVTQMGQEVILRCVPISNHLYFYWYRQILGQKVEFLVSFYNNEISEKSEIFDDQFSVERPDGSNFTLKIRSTKLEDSAMYFCASALGAGGANTEAFGAGSRLTVL.

As regards this clonotype: A read error is possible here, since a much larger clone lies one base away. The chain couples TRBV9 to TRBJ1-4; weak D call: TRBD1 (5 bases). This CDR3 contains 14 residues. Germline V gene lookup returns CDR1 SGDLS and CDR2 YYNGEE. V was shortened by 4 bases and J by 8 bases, with 15 bases between the two germline ends. The chain's CDR3 is CASSLGPTKEKLFF. The CDR3 DNA is TGTGCCAGCAGCCTGGGACCGACCAAAGAAAAACTGTTTTTT.

The chain has TRBV7-2 and TRBJ2-7; TRBD2 aligns across 10 bases. CDR3 length: 15 residues. The ends lost 9 bases at V and 6 bases at J; junction bases unmatched: 14. The germline V gene encodes CDR1 SGHTA and CDR2 FQGNSA. The CDR3 spells CASSPWVAGGFEQYF. CDR3 nucleotides: TGTGCCAGTAGTCCTTGGGTAGCGGGAGGCTTCGAGCAGTACTTC.

The genes are TRBV6-6 and TRBJ2-6; D is perhaps TRBD2 (6 bases). Deletions cut 5 bases from V and 0 bases from J, with 8 bases between. The CDR3 runs 15 residues. The germline CDR1 and CDR2 sequences are MNHNY and SVGAGI (reference sequence). This CDR3 is CASSPSASGANVLTF. The CDR3 bases are TGTGCCAGCAGTCCTAGCGCCTCTGGGGCCAACGTCCTGACTTTC.

A few counts support this clonotype. This chain joins TRBV28 and TRBJ1-6; a possible D gene is TRBD1 (5 bases). Trimming removed 7 bases at V and 6 bases at J, with 16 bases between. CDR1 is MDHEN and CDR2 is SYDVKM in the germline V gene. The CDR3 is 15 amino acids. The CDR3 loop reads CASTQPGTGNSPLHF. In nucleotides, the CDR3 is TGTGCCAGCACCCAACCTGGGACGGGTAATTCACCCCTCCACTTT.

There are a few counts of this clonotype. The chain carries TRBV6-1 and TRBJ2-3; D unclear. This CDR3 spans 13 amino acids. The germline V and J ends were trimmed by 7 bases and 2 bases, with 10 bases remaining between them. Germline lookup yields CDR1 MNHNS and CDR2 SASEGT. The CDR3 protein is CASTNPLTDTQYF. The DNA for the CDR3 is TGTGCCAGCACAAACCCTCTCACAGATACGCAGTATTTT.

This clonotype was counted many times. This chain joins TRBV12-3 or TRBV12-4 and TRBJ1-1; no clear D gene. The V end lost 3 bases, the J end lost 7 bases, and 6 bases lay between the germline ends. This CDR3 has 11 amino acids. The CDR3 is CASSLWVEAFF. The DNA for the CDR3 is TGTGCCAGCAGTTTGTGGGTTGAAGCTTTCTTT.

The rearrangement joins TRBV15 to TRBJ2-7; possible D gene TRBD2, 5 bases. V was clipped by 3 bases and J by 3 bases, with 15 bases between them. The CDR3 is made up of 15 amino acids. CDR1 LNHNV and CDR2 YYDKDF come from the germline V gene (reference sequence). The CDR3 coding sequence is TGTGCCACCAGCAGCCCCGATGTAGCGAGCTACGAGCAGTACTTC. As protein: CATSSPDVASYEQYF.

The V and J genes are TRBV5-1 and TRBJ2-2, with 8 bases aligning to TRBD2. Per the germline V gene, CDR1 is SGHRS and CDR2 is YFSETQ. The CDR3 consists of 16 residues. J was trimmed by 0 bases and V by 2 bases; bases with no gene match: 3. As DNA, the CDR3 is TGCGCCAGCAGCTTTGGCGGGAGGCCGAACACCGGGGAGCTGTTTTTT. Residues: CASSFGGRPNTGELFF.

This clonotype was seen at least ten times. The CDR3 coding sequence is TGTGCCACCCTTACGGGGGCGGGAGGAGGGAACAATGAGCAGTTCTTC. This codes for CATLTGAGGGNNEQFF. This chain joins TRBV10-3 and TRBJ2-1; 8 bases fit TRBD2. This CDR3 is 16 amino acids long. Looked up from germline, CDR1 is ENHRY and CDR2 is SYGVKD. The ends lost 10 bases at V and 5 bases at J; junction bases unmatched: 16.

Points on this clonotype: A much larger clone sits a single nucleotide away, making a read error possible. The chain has TRBV9 and TRBJ1-5; the D is unclear. The germline V gene encodes CDR1 SGDLS and CDR2 YYNGEE. The CDR3 runs 15 residues. The V end was cut by 5 bases, the J end by 4 bases, with 16 bases between. The CDR3 protein is CASSLGQVVNQPQHF. In DNA, the CDR3 is TGTGCCAGCAGTTTAGGTCAGGTAGTAAATCAGCCCCAGCATTTT.

This clonotype was observed at least ten times. CDR3: CASSLWDRGNTEAFF. CDR3 sequence (DNA): TGTGCCAGCAGCTTATGGGACAGGGGAAACACTGAAGCTTTCTTT. The gene calls are TRBV7-2 and TRBJ1-1; TRBD1 agrees at 10 bases. Germline V lookup: CDR1 SGHTA, CDR2 FQGNSA. The trim removed 2 bases at V and 2 bases at J, leaving 2 bases unmatched. The CDR3 sequence is 15 residues long.

This clonotype was found many times. The chain is built from TRBV20-1 and TRBJ1-1; no firm D call. Deletions cut 5 bases from V and 2 bases from J, with 18 bases between. The germline gives CDR1 DFQATT, CDR2 SNEGSKA (reference sequence). This CDR3 spans 15 amino acids. CDR3 DNA: TGCAGTGCTCCCCCCCCAGCAGGCTTTAACACTGAAGCTTTCTTT. It yields the protein CSAPPPAGFNTEAFF.

At least ten counts were recorded for this clonotype. The rearrangement links TRBV6-5 to TRBJ2-7; D gene unclear. Germline lookup yields CDR1 MNHEY and CDR2 SVGAGI. The CDR3 is made up of 13 amino acids. With 2 bases removed from V and 4 bases from J, the gap between germline ends came to 9 bases. The CDR3 is CASSYQARYEQYF. CDR3 coding DNA: TGTGCCAGCAGTTACCAAGCCCGTTACGAGCAGTACTTC.

This clonotype appeared a single time. The chain uses TRBV7-9 and TRBJ1-5, with D perhaps TRBD1 (5 bases). V lost 6 bases and J 11 bases, leaving 20 bases between the germline ends. Germline V gene sequence: CDR1 SEHNR, CDR2 FQNEAQ (reference sequence). The CDR3 consists of 14 residues. The CDR3 is CASSLGGNQETQHF. In DNA form, the CDR3 reads TGTGCCAGCAGTTTGGGGGGAAACCAAGAGACCCAGCATTTT.

This clonotype was seen many times. The chain joins TRBV6-5 to TRBJ2-7; 7 nucleotides match TRBD1. J gave up 4 bases and V 5 bases, and 8 bases lay outside the gene matches. The CDR3 contains 14 residues. The germline gives CDR1 MNHEY, CDR2 SVGAGI. CDR3 nucleotide sequence: TGTGCCAGCAGTCGGGACAGCTCGCGTTACGAGCAGTACTTC. Protein: CASSRDSSRYEQYF.

This clonotype was seen at least ten times. The chain employs TRBV3-1 and TRBJ2-5; 13 nucleotides align to TRBD2. Trimming removed 4 bases from V and 5 bases from J; junction bases left unmatched: 4. Germline CDR1 reads LGHDT; CDR2 reads YNNKEL (reference sequence). The CDR3 consists of 15 residues. CDR3 nucleotides: TGTGCCAGCAGCCGCGGACTAGCGGGAGATGAGACCCAGTACTTC. Translating it yields CASSRGLAGDETQYF.

This clonotype was counted ten times or more. The CDR3 DNA is TGTGCCAGCAAAAAACAGGGTACAGGTTACGAGCAGTACTTC. Residues: CASKKQGTGYEQYF. The chain has TRBV7-9 and TRBJ2-7; D possibly corresponds to TRBD1 (6 bases). Germline values: CDR1 SEHNR, CDR2 FQNEAQ (reference sequence). CDR3 size: 14 residues. The germline V and J ends were trimmed by 7 bases and 4 bases, with 17 bases remaining between them.

A note on this clonotype: The conserved final phenylalanine or tryptophan is absent from the CDR3, which likely points to a read error. The CDR3, as DNA: TGTGCCAGCCCGCCCGGACTAGCGCAGCGGACCGGGGAGCTGTTTTTA. This codes for CASPPGLAQRTGELFL. V is TRBV11-1 and J is TRBJ2-2; 9 bases agree with TRBD2. This CDR3 has 16 residues. J lost 5 bases, V lost 8 bases, and 12 bases had no gene match. The germline V gene has CDR1 SGHAT and CDR2 FQDESV (reference sequence).

This clonotype came up many times. J is TRBJ2-2 and V is TRBV6-6, with TRBD2 matching over 11 bases. V trimming: 6 bases; J trimming: 2 bases; junction bases outside the gene matches: 11. The CDR3 has 18 residues. CDR1 and CDR2 from the germline V gene are MNHNY and SVGAGI (reference sequence). CDR3 in DNA: TGTGCCAGCAGCCCACTAGCGGGAGAGAGAGGAAACACCGGGGAGCTGTTTTTT. Translating it yields CASSPLAGERGNTGELFF.

This clonotype was found many times. This rearrangement joins TRBV6-5 to TRBJ2-2; 8 bases are shared with TRBD1. Germline CDR1 and CDR2: MNHEY and SVGAGI. The CDR3 runs 16 residues. V lost 6 bases, J lost 0 bases, and 6 bases stayed unmatched. CDR3 in amino acids: CASSQWTGSNTGELFF. CDR3 DNA: TGTGCCAGCAGCCAATGGACAGGGTCGAACACCGGGGAGCTGTTTTTT.